This entry lists 5 T cell receptor beta chains sequenced from one sample in a study of long-term antiretroviral therapy in people with HIV. They ran version v3.0 of the immunoSEQ assay at survey level. Repertoires were generated with immunoSEQ multiplex PCR, while TCRdb's copy carries only in-frame clones and drops some. The sample contains over 20,000 clones, around 87% of which appear only once. This material consisted of unsorted PBMCs, taken approximately 2.6 years after starting antiretroviral therapy. These receptors all stem from a woman in her 50s with HIV.

The rearrangement links TRBV14 to TRBJ2-5; D might be TRBD1 (6 bases). This CDR3 comprises 16 residues. The V end lost 1 base, the J end lost 4 bases, and 16 bases lay between the germline ends. The germline CDR1 and CDR2 sequences are SGHDN and FVKESK. CDR3 loop: CASSQGMGAVGETQYF. CDR3 coding DNA: TGTGCCAGCAGCCAAGGGATGGGGGCCGTCGGAGAGACCCAGTACTTC.

For the CDR3, the DNA is TGTGCCAGCAGTGATGGACTAGCGGGAGGTACAGTTGAGCAGTTCTTC. Protein sequence: CASSDGLAGGTVEQFF. V usage is TRBV2 and J usage is TRBJ2-1; 14 bases line up with TRBD2. With V trimmed by 3 bases and J by 9 bases, 7 bases remained unmatched. The CDR3 covers 16 residues. The germline gives CDR1 SNHLY, CDR2 FYNNEI.

The chain carries TRBV5-6 and TRBJ2-1; D ambiguous. Germline V gene sequence: CDR1 SGHDT, CDR2 YYEEEE. CDR3 length: 16 residues. V gave up 0 bases and J gave up 0 bases, with 10 bases separating them. In DNA form, the CDR3 reads TGTGCCAGCAGCTTGGGCACGGGTTTCTCCTACAATGAGCAGTTCTTC. It is translated as CASSLGTGFSYNEQFF.

The V gene is TRBV20-1, the J gene TRBJ2-1; D unresolved. The CDR3 covers 11 residues. With 5 bases removed from V and 3 bases from J, the gap between germline ends came to 5 bases. Germline V gene lookup returns CDR1 DFQATT and CDR2 SNEGSKA (reference sequence). The CDR3 loop is CSAHFYNEQFF. The CDR3 DNA reads TGCAGTGCTCATTTCTACAATGAGCAGTTCTTC.

The chain recombines TRBV7-6 with TRBJ1-1, with 7 bases aligning to TRBD1. Germline V gene data show CDR1 as SGHVS and CDR2 as FNYEAQ. The CDR3 runs to 14 residues. The ends lost 4 bases at V and 5 bases at J; junction bases unmatched: 7. In DNA, the CDR3 is TGTGCCAGCAGCTCACAGGGGCAAGGGACTGAAGCTTTCTTT. Its translation is CASSSQGQGTEAFF.